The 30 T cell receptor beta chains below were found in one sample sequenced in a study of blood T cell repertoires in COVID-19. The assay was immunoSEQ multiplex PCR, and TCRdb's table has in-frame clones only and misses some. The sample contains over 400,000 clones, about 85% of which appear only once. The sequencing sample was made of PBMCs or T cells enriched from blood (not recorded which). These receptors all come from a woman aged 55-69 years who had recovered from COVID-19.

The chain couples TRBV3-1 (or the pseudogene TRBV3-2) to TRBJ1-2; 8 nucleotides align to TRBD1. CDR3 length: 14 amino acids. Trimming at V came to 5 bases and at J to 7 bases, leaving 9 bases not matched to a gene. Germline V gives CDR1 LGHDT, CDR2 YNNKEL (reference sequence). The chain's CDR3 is CASSSGQGGGGYTF. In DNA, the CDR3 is TGTGCCAGCAGCTCCGGACAGGGAGGGGGTGGCTACACCTTC.

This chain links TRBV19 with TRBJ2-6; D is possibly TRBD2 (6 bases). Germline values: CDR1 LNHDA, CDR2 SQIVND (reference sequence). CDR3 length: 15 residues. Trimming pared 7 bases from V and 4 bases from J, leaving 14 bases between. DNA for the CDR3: TGTGCCAGTACCACGAGGGAGGCCGGGGCCAACGTCCTGACTTTC. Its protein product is CASTTREAGANVLTF.

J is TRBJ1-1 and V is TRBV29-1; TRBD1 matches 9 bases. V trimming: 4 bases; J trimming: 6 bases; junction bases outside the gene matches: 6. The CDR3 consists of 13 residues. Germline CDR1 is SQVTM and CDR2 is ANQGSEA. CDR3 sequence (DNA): TGCAGCGTTGCGGGACAGGGCTTTGCTGAAGCTTTCTTT. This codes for CSVAGQGFAEAFF.

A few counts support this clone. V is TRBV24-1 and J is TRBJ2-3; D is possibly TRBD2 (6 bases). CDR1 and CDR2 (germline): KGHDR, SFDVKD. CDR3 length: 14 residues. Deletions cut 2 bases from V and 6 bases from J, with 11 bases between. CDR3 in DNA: TGTGCCACCAGTGATTCCGCCCGGGAGGATACGCAGTATTTT. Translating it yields CATSDSAREDTQYF.

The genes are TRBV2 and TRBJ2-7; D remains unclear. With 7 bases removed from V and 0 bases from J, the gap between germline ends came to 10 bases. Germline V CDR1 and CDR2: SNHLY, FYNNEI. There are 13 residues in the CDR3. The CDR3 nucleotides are TGTGCCAGCAAACCCACAGACTCCTACGAGCAGTACGTC. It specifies CASKPTDSYEQYV.

The CDR3 loop is CASSITPNTEAFF. The CDR3 DNA reads as TGTGCCAGCAGCATCACACCGAACACTGAAGCTTTCTTT. The chain has TRBV6-5 and TRBJ1-1, with D unclear. The V gene lost 6 bases and the J gene lost 1 base, with 9 bases spanning the gap. Germline CDR1 reads MNHEY; CDR2 reads SVGAGI. CDR3 length: 13 amino acids.

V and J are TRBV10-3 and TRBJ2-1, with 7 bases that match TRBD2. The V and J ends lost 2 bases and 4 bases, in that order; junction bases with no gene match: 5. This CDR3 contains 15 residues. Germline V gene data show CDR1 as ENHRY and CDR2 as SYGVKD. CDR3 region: CAISEGRGPYNEQFF. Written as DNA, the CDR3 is TGTGCCATCAGTGAGGGGAGGGGCCCTTACAATGAGCAGTTCTTC.

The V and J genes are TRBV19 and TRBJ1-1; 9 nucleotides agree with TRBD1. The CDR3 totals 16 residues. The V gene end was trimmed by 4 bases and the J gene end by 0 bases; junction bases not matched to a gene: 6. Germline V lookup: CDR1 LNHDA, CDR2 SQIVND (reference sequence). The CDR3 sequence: CASSRGTGSLNTEAFF. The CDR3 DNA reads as TGTGCCAGTAGTAGGGGGACAGGGAGTTTGAACACTGAAGCTTTCTTT.

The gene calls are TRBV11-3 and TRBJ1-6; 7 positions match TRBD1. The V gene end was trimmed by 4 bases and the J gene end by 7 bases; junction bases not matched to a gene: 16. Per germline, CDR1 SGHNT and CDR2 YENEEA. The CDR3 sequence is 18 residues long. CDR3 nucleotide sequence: TGTGCCAGCAGCTCCTATCCCCCCCTCGGACAGGAGAATTCACCCCTCCACTTT. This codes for CASSSYPPLGQENSPLHF.

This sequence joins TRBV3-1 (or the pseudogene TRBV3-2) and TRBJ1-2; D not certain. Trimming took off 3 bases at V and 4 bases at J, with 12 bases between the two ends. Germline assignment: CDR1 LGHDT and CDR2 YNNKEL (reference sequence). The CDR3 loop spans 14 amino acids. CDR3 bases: TGTGCCAGCAGCCACTTACCCCCCGGCTATGGCTACACCTTC. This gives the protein CASSHLPPGYGYTF.

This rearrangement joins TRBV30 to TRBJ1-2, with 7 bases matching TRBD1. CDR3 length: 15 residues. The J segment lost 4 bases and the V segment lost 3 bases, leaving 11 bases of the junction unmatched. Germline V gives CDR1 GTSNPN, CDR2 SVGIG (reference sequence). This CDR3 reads CAWRSIQGSSYGYTF. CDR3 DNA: TGTGCCTGGAGGTCAATACAGGGGTCTTCCTATGGCTACACCTTC.

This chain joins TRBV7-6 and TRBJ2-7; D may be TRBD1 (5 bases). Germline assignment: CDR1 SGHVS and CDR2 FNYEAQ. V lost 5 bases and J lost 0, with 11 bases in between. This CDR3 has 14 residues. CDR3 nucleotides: TGTGCCAGCAGCATAGGTAGGGGCTCCTACGAGCAGTACTTC. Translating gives CASSIGRGSYEQYF.

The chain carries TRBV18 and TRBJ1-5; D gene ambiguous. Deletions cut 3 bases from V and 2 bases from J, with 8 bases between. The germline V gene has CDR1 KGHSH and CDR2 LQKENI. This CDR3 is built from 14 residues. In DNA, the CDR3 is TGTGCCAGCTCACCGGAGAACCGCAATCAGCCCCAGCATTTT. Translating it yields CASSPENRNQPQHF.

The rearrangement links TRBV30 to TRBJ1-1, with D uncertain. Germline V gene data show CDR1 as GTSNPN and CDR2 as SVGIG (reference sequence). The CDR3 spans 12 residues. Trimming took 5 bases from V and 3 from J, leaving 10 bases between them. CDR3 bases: TGTGCCTGGGATCGGGAGTACACTGAAGCTTTCTTT. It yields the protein CAWDREYTEAFF.

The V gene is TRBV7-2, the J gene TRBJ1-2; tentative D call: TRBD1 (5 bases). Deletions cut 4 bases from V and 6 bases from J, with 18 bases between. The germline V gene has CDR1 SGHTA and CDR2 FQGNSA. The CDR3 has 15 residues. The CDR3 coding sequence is TGTGCCAGCAGCTCCCCCGGGACTTCACGTCATGGCTACACCTTC. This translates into CASSSPGTSRHGYTF.

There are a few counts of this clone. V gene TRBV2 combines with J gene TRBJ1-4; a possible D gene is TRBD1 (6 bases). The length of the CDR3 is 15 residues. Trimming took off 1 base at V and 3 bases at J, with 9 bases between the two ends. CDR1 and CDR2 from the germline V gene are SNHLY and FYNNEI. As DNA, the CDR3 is TGTGCCAGCAGTGAAGTAGGGGGGGCTAATGAAAAACTGTTTTTT. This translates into CASSEVGGANEKLFF.

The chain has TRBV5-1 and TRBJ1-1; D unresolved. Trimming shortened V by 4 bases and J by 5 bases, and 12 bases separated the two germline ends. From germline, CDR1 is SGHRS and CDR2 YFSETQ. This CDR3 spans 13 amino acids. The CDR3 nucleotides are TGCGCCAGCAGCCAAGAGAGAGTTACTGAAGCTTTCTTT. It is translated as CASSQERVTEAFF.

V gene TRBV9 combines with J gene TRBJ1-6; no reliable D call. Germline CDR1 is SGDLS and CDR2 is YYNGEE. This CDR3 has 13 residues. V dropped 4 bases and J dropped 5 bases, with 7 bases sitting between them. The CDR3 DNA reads TGTGCCAGCAGCTATACAGATAATTCACCCCTCCACTTT. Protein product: CASSYTDNSPLHF.

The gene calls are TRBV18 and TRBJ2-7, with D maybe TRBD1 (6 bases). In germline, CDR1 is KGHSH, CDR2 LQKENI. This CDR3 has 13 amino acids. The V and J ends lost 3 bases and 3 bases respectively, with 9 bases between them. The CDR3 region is CASSPGQLYEQYV. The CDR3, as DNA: TGTGCCAGCTCACCCGGACAGCTCTACGAGCAGTACGTC.

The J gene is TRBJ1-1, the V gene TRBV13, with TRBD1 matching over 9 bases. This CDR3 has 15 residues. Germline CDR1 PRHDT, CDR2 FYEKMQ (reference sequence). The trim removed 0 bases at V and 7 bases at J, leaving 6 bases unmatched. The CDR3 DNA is TGTGCCAGCAGCTTAGGTGTGGGACAGGGCGATGAAGCTTTCTTT. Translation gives CASSLGVGQGDEAFF. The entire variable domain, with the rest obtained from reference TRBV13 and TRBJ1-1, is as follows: AAGVIQSPRHLIKEKRETATLKCYPIPRHDTVYWYQQGPGQDPQFLISFYEKMQSDKGSIPDRFSAQQFSDYHSELNMSSLELGDSALYFCASSLGVGQGDEAFFGQGTRLTVV.

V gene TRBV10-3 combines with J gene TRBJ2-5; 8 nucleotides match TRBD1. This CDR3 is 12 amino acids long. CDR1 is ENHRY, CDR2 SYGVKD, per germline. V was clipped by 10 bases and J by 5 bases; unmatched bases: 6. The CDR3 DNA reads TGTGCCACCAGGGGGCAGGGGGAGACCCAGTACTTC. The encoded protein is CATRGQGETQYF.

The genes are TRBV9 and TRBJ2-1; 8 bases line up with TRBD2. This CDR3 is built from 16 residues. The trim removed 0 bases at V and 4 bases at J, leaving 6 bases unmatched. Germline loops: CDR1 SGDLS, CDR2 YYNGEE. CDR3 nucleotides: TGTGCCAGCAGCGTAGTGCCCAGCGGGGGTTACAATGAGCAGTTCTTC. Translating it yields CASSVVPSGGYNEQFF.

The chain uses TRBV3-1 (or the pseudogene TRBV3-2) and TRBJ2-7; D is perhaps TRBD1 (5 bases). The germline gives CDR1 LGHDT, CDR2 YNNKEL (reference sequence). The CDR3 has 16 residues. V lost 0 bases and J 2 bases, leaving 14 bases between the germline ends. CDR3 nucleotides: TGTGCCAGCAGCCAAGAGTCCCTCCAGGGTCCCTACGAGCAGTACGTC. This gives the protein CASSQESLQGPYEQYV.

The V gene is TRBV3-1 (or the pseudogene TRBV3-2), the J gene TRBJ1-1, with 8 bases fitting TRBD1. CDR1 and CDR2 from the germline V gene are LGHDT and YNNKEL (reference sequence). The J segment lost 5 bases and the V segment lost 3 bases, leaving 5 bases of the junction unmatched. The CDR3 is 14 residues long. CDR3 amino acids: CASSQGQVKTEAFF. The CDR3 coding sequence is TGTGCCAGCAGCCAGGGACAGGTAAAGACTGAAGCTTTCTTT.

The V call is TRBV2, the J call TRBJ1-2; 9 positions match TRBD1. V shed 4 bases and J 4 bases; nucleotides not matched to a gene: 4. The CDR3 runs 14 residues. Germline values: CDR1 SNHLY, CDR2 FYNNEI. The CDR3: CASSVGTGPYGYTF. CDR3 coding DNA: TGTGCCAGCAGTGTCGGGACAGGGCCCTATGGCTACACCTTC.

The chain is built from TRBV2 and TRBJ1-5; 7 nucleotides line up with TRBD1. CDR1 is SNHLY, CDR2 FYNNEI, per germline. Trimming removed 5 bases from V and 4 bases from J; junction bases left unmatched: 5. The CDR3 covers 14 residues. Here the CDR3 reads CASSTQGMNQPQHF. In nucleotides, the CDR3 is TGTGCCAGCAGTACACAGGGGATGAATCAGCCCCAGCATTTT.

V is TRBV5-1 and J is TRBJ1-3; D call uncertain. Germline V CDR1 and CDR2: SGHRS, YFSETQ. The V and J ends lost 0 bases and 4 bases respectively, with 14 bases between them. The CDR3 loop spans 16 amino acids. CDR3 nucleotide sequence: TGCGCCAGCAGCTTGGCCGGCCATGGGAGGGGAAACACCATATATTTT. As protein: CASSLAGHGRGNTIYF.

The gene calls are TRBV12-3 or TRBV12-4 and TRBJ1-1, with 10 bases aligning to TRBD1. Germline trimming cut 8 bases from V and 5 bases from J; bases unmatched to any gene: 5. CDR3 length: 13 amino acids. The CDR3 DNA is TGTGCCAGCGCGACGGACAGGGGGACTGAAGCTTTCTTT. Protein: CASATDRGTEAFF.

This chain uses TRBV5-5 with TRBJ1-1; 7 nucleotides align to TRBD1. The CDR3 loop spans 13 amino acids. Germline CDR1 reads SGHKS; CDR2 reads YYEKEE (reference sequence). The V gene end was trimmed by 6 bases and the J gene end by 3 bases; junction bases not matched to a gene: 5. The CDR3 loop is CASKAGGHTEAFF. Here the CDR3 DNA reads TGTGCCAGCAAGGCAGGGGGTCACACTGAAGCTTTCTTT.

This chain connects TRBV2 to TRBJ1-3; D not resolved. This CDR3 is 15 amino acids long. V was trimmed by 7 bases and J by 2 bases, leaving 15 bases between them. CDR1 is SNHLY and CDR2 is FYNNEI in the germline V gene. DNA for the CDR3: TGTGCCAGCACCCGAGAGCGTCTGGCTGGAAACACCATATATTTT. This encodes CASTRERLAGNTIYF.